A single sample is the source of the 18 T cell receptor beta chains below, sequenced in a study of identical twins. MiXCR was run by TCRdb on the 5' RACE reads, yielding one entry per CDR3 protein. The sample holds about 530,000 distinct CDR3 sequences; around 24% are singletons and the top ten take about 0.48%. These data were also reused for a study on yellow fever vaccine responses in identical twins.

Sample: CD4+ T cells sorted from blood. The receptor set was obtained from a woman aged 18-29 years in good health.

In its sample, this clonotype was seen a few times. The chain links TRBV14 to TRBJ2-2, with 13 positions matching TRBD2. From germline, CDR1 is SGHDN and CDR2 FVKESK. The CDR3 extends over 19 amino acids. With V trimmed by 3 bases and J by 5 bases, 12 bases remained unmatched. CDR3 sequence reads: CASSHRAVLAGGETGELFF. The CDR3 nucleotides are TGTGCCAGCAGCCACAGAGCCGTACTAGCGGGAGGGGAGACCGGGGAGCTGTTTTTT.

This clonotype has only a few counts. The gene calls are TRBV5-1 and TRBJ1-6; tentative D call: TRBD1 (5 bases). Germline lookup yields CDR1 SGHRS and CDR2 YFSETQ. The V end lost 3 bases, the J end lost 10 bases, and 14 bases lay between the germline ends. The CDR3 sequence is 14 residues long. CDR3 sequence reads: CASSSGGVSSPLHF. The CDR3 region has the DNA TGCGCCAGCAGCTCGGGAGGGGTATCGTCACCCCTCCACTTT.

The chain combines TRBV2 with TRBJ2-3, with TRBD2 matching over 11 bases. The V gene's germline CDR1 is SNHLY and CDR2 FYNNEI. After removal of 5 bases from V and 4 bases from J, the junction contained 11 bases not matched to a gene. This CDR3 is 17 amino acids long. CDR3 amino acids: CASSRSSGRYRADTQYF. In DNA, the CDR3 is TGTGCCAGCAGTCGGTCTAGCGGGAGGTATCGGGCAGATACGCAGTATTTT.

In its sample, this clonotype was seen many times. V is TRBV18 and J is TRBJ2-7; 9 bases fit TRBD2. The V gene's germline CDR1 is KGHSH and CDR2 LQKENI. This CDR3 contains 13 residues. After removal of 6 bases from V and 7 bases from J, the junction contained 7 bases not matched to a gene. CDR3 in DNA: TGTGCCAGCTCGGCGAGGCGGGAGGGTGAGCAGTACTTC. Amino acids: CASSARREGEQYF.

This clonotype was counted only a few times. The genes are TRBV20-1 and TRBJ2-3; D not certain. The V end lost 4 bases, the J end lost 6 bases, and 8 bases lay between the germline ends. CDR1 and CDR2 (germline): DFQATT, SNEGSKA (reference sequence). The CDR3 covers 11 residues. For the CDR3, the DNA is TGCAGTGCTACGAGTGGGGATACGCAGTATTTT. Translation: CSATSGDTQYF.

The chain couples TRBV6-5 to TRBJ2-5; 9 bases agree with TRBD1. CDR3 length: 14 residues. After removal of 4 bases from V and 5 bases from J, the junction contained 5 bases not matched to a gene. Germline V gene data show CDR1 as MNHEY and CDR2 as SVGAGI. DNA for the CDR3: TGTGCCAGCAGTTGGGACAGGGTAGGCGAGACCCAGTACTTC. Its protein product is CASSWDRVGETQYF.

The gene calls are TRBV12-3 or TRBV12-4 and TRBJ2-7; 8 bases fit TRBD2. The CDR3 consists of 15 residues. The junction had 8 bases not matched to a gene; V was cut back by 5 bases and J by 2 bases. In nucleotides, the CDR3 is TGTGCCAGCAGTACTAGCGGAAACCTTCCCTACGAGCAGTACTTC. It is translated as CASSTSGNLPYEQYF.

This clonotype has more than one count but fewer than ten. This chain uses TRBV20-1 with TRBJ2-1; D unclear. V lost 3 bases to trimming and J lost 10 bases, with 10 bases between them. Germline CDR1 is DFQATT and CDR2 is SNEGSKA (reference sequence). The CDR3 has 11 amino acids. In nucleotides, the CDR3 is TGCAGTGCTAGCCCCGGCCCGGAGCAGTTCTTC. Translated, it gives CSASPGPEQFF.

This clonotype has only a few counts. The chain employs TRBV10-3 and TRBJ2-3; no clear D. V was shortened by 6 bases and J by 2 bases, with 15 bases between the two germline ends. This CDR3 region has 15 residues. Germline V gives CDR1 ENHRY, CDR2 SYGVKD. This CDR3 is CAISANGAFTDTQYF. The CDR3 coding sequence is TGTGCCATCAGCGCTAACGGCGCCTTCACAGATACGCAGTATTTT.

This clonotype was seen once. This chain joins TRBV18 and TRBJ1-2; the D is unclear. V lost 2 bases and J lost 3, with 16 bases in between. This CDR3 comprises 16 residues. Germline assignment: CDR1 KGHSH and CDR2 LQKENI. For the CDR3, the DNA is TGTGCCAGCTCACCAAGGACGTCGAACAACCACTATGGCTACACCTTC. Its translation: CASSPRTSNNHYGYTF.

This chain uses TRBV2 with TRBJ1-5, with D possibly matching TRBD1 (6 bases). This CDR3 is built from 16 residues. V dropped 0 bases and J dropped 2 bases, with 11 bases sitting between them. CDR1 and CDR2 (germline): SNHLY, FYNNEI. The CDR3 DNA sequence: TGTGCCAGCAGTGAAGCCAAGGGGGAAGGCAATCAGCCCCAGCATTTT. Its protein is CASSEAKGEGNQPQHF.

The chain links TRBV5-1 to TRBJ2-3; D unclear. Germline assignment: CDR1 SGHRS and CDR2 YFSETQ. Trimming stripped 2 bases from V and 2 bases from J, with 12 bases between. The CDR3 runs to 15 residues. CDR3 amino acids: CASSLYVLNTDTQYF. CDR3 nucleotide sequence: TGCGCCAGCAGCTTATACGTCCTTAACACAGATACGCAGTATTTT.

In its sample, this clonotype was seen a few times. CDR3 DNA: TGTGCCAGCAGCCAAATACAGGGGAGGGAAGCTTTCTTT. It is translated as CASSQIQGREAFF. V is TRBV3-1 and J is TRBJ1-1; TRBD1 aligns across 7 bases. The ends lost 2 bases at V and 8 bases at J; junction bases unmatched: 5. This CDR3 region has 13 residues. Germline loops: CDR1 LGHDT, CDR2 YNNKEL (reference sequence).

This clonotype showed up just a few times. The gene calls are TRBV3-1 and TRBJ2-2; D is unresolved. The CDR3 runs to 16 residues. In germline, CDR1 is LGHDT, CDR2 YNNKEL (reference sequence). V was clipped by 1 base and J by 2 bases, with 11 bases between them. The DNA for the CDR3 is TGTGCCAGCAGCCAAGGGATTAGCTTAAACACCGGGGAGCTGTTTTTT. Protein product: CASSQGISLNTGELFF.

V gene TRBV7-9 combines with J gene TRBJ2-7; D call uncertain. The CDR3 spans 12 residues. Trimming cost V 5 bases and J 3 bases, with 8 bases left between them. Germline CDR1 and CDR2: SEHNR and FQNEAQ (reference sequence). The CDR3 nucleotides are TGTGCCAGCAGCGCCCCCTACTACGAGCAGTACTTC. It translates to CASSAPYYEQYF. Based on the CDR3 plus reference TRBV7-9 and TRBJ2-7, the full variable domain is DTGVSQNPRHKITKRGQNVTFRCDPISEHNRLYWYRQTLGQGPEFLTYFQNEAQLEKSRLLSDRFSAERPKGSFSTLEIQRTEQGDSAMYLCASSAPYYEQYFGPGTRLTVT.

The chain is built from TRBV6-1 and TRBJ2-7; D gene uncertain. This CDR3 spans 15 amino acids. V was cut by 4 bases and J by 1 base, with 14 bases left in between. Germline assignment: CDR1 MNHNS and CDR2 SASEGT. CDR3 nucleotide sequence: TGTGCCAGCAGTGCCTTCTTTTCCCCTTCCTACGAGCAGTACGTC. This encodes CASSAFFSPSYEQYV.

The chain uses TRBV10-3 and TRBJ2-5; TRBD1 matches at 7 bases. Unmatched junction bases numbered 5, after V lost 6 bases and J lost 4 bases. The CDR3 is made up of 13 amino acids. CDR1 and CDR2 from the germline V gene are ENHRY and SYGVKD. The chain's CDR3 is CAIRRGRGETQYF. The CDR3 DNA is TGTGCCATCAGGAGGGGGCGAGGAGAGACCCAGTACTTC.

This clonotype was recorded a few times. This chain uses TRBV5-1 with TRBJ2-6; possibly TRBD1 or TRBD2 for D (5 bases each). The CDR3 is 17 residues long. Germline V lookup: CDR1 SGHRS, CDR2 YFSETQ. Trimming stripped 2 bases from V and 0 bases from J, with 12 bases between. The CDR3 sequence: CASSLIGGLSGANVLTF. DNA for the CDR3: TGCGCCAGCAGCTTAATTGGGGGTCTCTCTGGGGCCAACGTCCTGACTTTC.